Below, 32 T cell receptor beta chains from the same sample are listed, as sequenced in a study of beta chain features in type 1 diabetes. These TCRs are of unknown antigen specificity. Study-level results: Shorter TCRB CDR3s, moderately but significantly so, were found in Type 1 diabetes patients in all four CD4+ subsets.

TCRB transcripts that were expressed got sequenced, as all of the isolated RNA had been reverse transcribed. This table comes from immunoSEQ multiplex PCR, and its TCRdb copy is limited to in-frame clones, with some not included. Found here are about 130,000 clones, about 10% of them singletons; the top ten hold approximately 0.7%. Sequences were obtained from central memory CD4+ T cells from blood. These receptors were collected from a young man with type 1 diabetes.

In this sample, this clone turned up a few times. The rearrangement links TRBV4-3 to TRBJ2-1; TRBD2 matches at 9 bases. Germline CDR1 and CDR2: LGHNA and YSLEER. The CDR3 loop spans 16 amino acids. J lost 3 bases, V lost 3 bases, and 6 bases had no gene match. The CDR3 loop reads CASSHEAGGNYNEQFF. The CDR3 nucleotides are TGCGCCAGCAGCCACGAAGCGGGGGGAAACTACAATGAGCAGTTCTTC.

This clone was counted only a few times. This chain links TRBV6-6 with TRBJ2-5, with 8 positions matching TRBD1. Germline V gene lookup returns CDR1 MNHNY and CDR2 SVGAGI (reference sequence). This CDR3 spans 13 amino acids. The J segment lost 4 bases and the V segment lost 4 bases, leaving 2 bases of the junction unmatched. The CDR3 bases are TGTGCCAGCAGTTGGGACAGGCGAGAGACCCAGTACTTC. Translated, it gives CASSWDRRETQYF.

This chain connects TRBV2 to TRBJ2-1; 10 bases fit TRBD2. CDR1 and CDR2 from the germline V gene are SNHLY and FYNNEI. V shed 3 bases, J shed 5 bases, and the junction held 1 base outside the gene matches. CDR3 length equals 14 residues. Written as DNA, the CDR3 is TGTGCCAGCAGTGATAGCGGGGGGAACAATGAGCAGTTCTTC. Protein: CASSDSGGNNEQFF.

The rearrangement joins TRBV2 to TRBJ2-5, with 11 bases fitting TRBD2. CDR1 is SNHLY and CDR2 is FYNNEI in the germline V gene. V shed 6 bases, J shed 1 base, and the junction held 4 bases outside the gene matches. The CDR3 length is 15 residues. The CDR3 is CASSTLAGGQETQYF. The CDR3 DNA sequence: TGTGCCAGCAGCACCCTAGCGGGGGGCCAAGAGACCCAGTACTTC. The variable domain in full, completed from reference TRBV2 and TRBJ2-5, reads EPEVTQTPSHQVTQMGQEVILRCVPISNHLYFYWYRQILGQKVEFLVSFYNNEISEKSEIFDDQFSVERPDGSNFTLKIRSTKLEDSAMYFCASSTLAGGQETQYFGPGTRLLVL.

The rearrangement links TRBV30 to TRBJ1-5; maybe TRBD1 (6 bases). V lost 2 bases and J 5 bases, leaving 10 bases between the germline ends. Germline CDR1 is GTSNPN and CDR2 is SVGIG (reference sequence). The CDR3 is made up of 13 amino acids. In DNA, the CDR3 is TGTGCCTGGAGTAAGGGGGGGGATCAGCCCCAGCATTTT. As protein: CAWSKGGDQPQHF.

This clone turned up a few times. The chain carries TRBV28 and TRBJ2-7; 8 nucleotides match TRBD1. This CDR3 region has 16 residues. Germline CDR1 MDHEN, CDR2 SYDVKM. Trimming removed 5 bases from V and 4 bases from J; junction bases left unmatched: 13. The CDR3 protein is CASSRGPQGAGYEQYF. The CDR3 nucleotides read TGTGCCAGCAGTCGAGGCCCCCAGGGGGCAGGGTACGAGCAGTACTTC.

The chain carries TRBV6-5 and TRBJ2-5, with unresolved D. Germline CDR1 MNHEY, CDR2 SVGAGI. V gave up 0 bases and J gave up 6 bases, with 8 bases separating them. The CDR3 spans 13 residues. CDR3 sequence reads: CASSYSEAKTQYF. CDR3 coding DNA: TGTGCCAGCAGTTACTCCGAAGCTAAGACCCAGTACTTC.

This clone was detected only a few times. This chain joins TRBV5-1 and TRBJ2-5; D perhaps matches TRBD2 (6 bases). This CDR3 region has 14 residues. Germline CDR1 and CDR2: SGHRS and YFSETQ. Between the trimmed V and J ends, which lost 7 bases and 5 bases, there was a span of 18 bases. The CDR3 here is CASREGGASETQYF. The CDR3, as DNA: TGCGCCAGCCGCGAGGGCGGGGCGAGCGAGACCCAGTACTTC.

This clone was detected only a few times. The chain uses TRBV5-1 and TRBJ2-3, with 7 bases fitting TRBD1. Germline assignment: CDR1 SGHRS and CDR2 YFSETQ. Trimming cost V 5 bases and J 2 bases; bases outside gene matches: 11. The CDR3 runs to 16 residues. CDR3 amino acids: CASSSVPGQTTDTQYF. For the CDR3, the DNA is TGCGCCAGCAGTTCGGTCCCGGGACAGACCACAGATACGCAGTATTTT. Full variable domain (rest looked up from reference TRBV5-1 and TRBJ2-3): KAGVTQTPRYLIKTRGQQVTLSCSPISGHRSVSWYQQTPGQGLQFLFEYFSETQRNKGNFPGRFSGRQFSNSRSEMNVSTLELGDSALYLCASSSVPGQTTDTQYFGPGTRLTVL.

This clone was seen a handful of times. This chain connects TRBV13 to TRBJ2-5, with 11 nucleotides matching TRBD2. V trimming: 5 bases; J trimming: 4 bases; junction bases outside the gene matches: 6. The CDR3 is made up of 15 amino acids. Germline V lookup: CDR1 PRHDT, CDR2 FYEKMQ (reference sequence). CDR3 in amino acids: CASSLRLAGIETQYF. The CDR3 nucleotides are TGTGCCAGCAGCCTGAGACTAGCGGGGATAGAGACCCAGTACTTC.

This clone was seen a handful of times. V and J are TRBV11-2 and TRBJ2-1; 10 positions agree with TRBD2. V lost 0 bases, J lost 8 bases, and 13 bases stayed unmatched. Germline V lookup: CDR1 SGHAT, CDR2 FQNNGV. The CDR3 extends over 18 amino acids. The CDR3 bases are TGTGCCAGCAGCTTAGATCTAGGGTTAGCGGGGGGCTGGGATGAGCAGTTCTTC. Protein sequence: CASSLDLGLAGGWDEQFF.

This clone came up a few times. The V gene is TRBV27, the J gene TRBJ1-6; 7 bases are shared with TRBD1. Unmatched junction bases numbered 6, after V lost 6 bases and J lost 7 bases. CDR1 and CDR2 from the germline V gene are MNHEY and SMNVEV (reference sequence). This CDR3 has 14 amino acids. The CDR3 coding sequence is TGTGCCAGCAGAACAGGGACAGCGAATTCACCCCTCCACTTT. This gives the protein CASRTGTANSPLHF.

This clone was detected a few times. The CDR3 is CASSQEWGAQETQYF. In DNA, the CDR3 is TGCGCCAGCAGCCAAGAATGGGGAGCGCAAGAGACCCAGTACTTC. The rearrangement links TRBV4-3 to TRBJ2-5; perhaps TRBD2 as D (5 bases). This CDR3 is 15 amino acids long. Trimming pared 0 bases from V and 2 bases from J, leaving 10 bases between. From germline, CDR1 is LGHNA and CDR2 YSLEER.

V gene TRBV4-3 combines with J gene TRBJ2-1; 9 bases are a match to TRBD2. This CDR3 spans 18 amino acids. The germline CDR1 and CDR2 sequences are LGHNA and YSLEER. J was trimmed by 1 base and V by 4 bases; bases with no gene match: 11. CDR3 sequence (DNA): TGCGCCAGCAGCCCTGGGGGTGCGGGGGGGATATCCTACAATGAGCAGTTCTTC. Translation: CASSPGGAGGISYNEQFF.

The rearrangement joins TRBV5-1 to TRBJ2-2; 7 bases fit TRBD2. The V gene end was trimmed by 0 bases and the J gene end by 3 bases; junction bases not matched to a gene: 2. CDR3 length: 15 amino acids. Germline CDR1 and CDR2: SGHRS and YFSETQ. CDR3 DNA: TGCGCCAGCAGCTTGGATCGGGGGGACACCGGGGAGCTGTTTTTT. Translation: CASSLDRGDTGELFF.

This clone has only a few counts. This chain connects TRBV5-1 to TRBJ2-7; D remains ambiguous. Germline V gene sequence: CDR1 SGHRS, CDR2 YFSETQ. This CDR3 comprises 13 residues. Trimming removed 4 bases from V and 3 bases from J, with 11 bases in between. As DNA, the CDR3 is TGCGCCAGCAGCCGCCGCGACAACTACGAGCAGTACTTC. The encoded protein is CASSRRDNYEQYF.

This clone appeared a few times. This chain links TRBV29-1 with TRBJ2-7; D not certain. The CDR3 is made up of 15 amino acids. CDR1 is SQVTM and CDR2 is ANQGSEA in the germline V gene. V shed 5 bases and J shed 6 bases, with 23 bases lying between them. Here the CDR3 DNA reads TGCAGCGTTCTTCATGTAGCAGACCGAGGATCCGAGCAGTACTTC. It codes for CSVLHVADRGSEQYF.

The chain has TRBV5-1 and TRBJ2-2, with TRBD1 identical over 8 bases. V dropped 3 bases and J dropped 6; count of bases not matched to a gene: 13. The CDR3 extends over 17 amino acids. Germline V lookup: CDR1 SGHRS, CDR2 YFSETQ. This CDR3 reads CASSSTFVQGESGELFF. The CDR3 coding sequence is TGCGCCAGCAGCTCGACGTTCGTACAGGGGGAGTCCGGGGAGCTGTTTTTT.

This clone has only a few counts. This sequence joins TRBV5-1 and TRBJ2-3, with 7 bases lining up with TRBD1. V dropped 2 bases and J dropped 1; count of bases not matched to a gene: 4. The CDR3 length is 15 residues. Per germline, CDR1 SGHRS and CDR2 YFSETQ. CDR3 coding DNA: TGCGCCAGCAGCTTCGCTACAGGGGGCACAGATACGCAGTATTTT. Residues: CASSFATGGTDTQYF.

There are a few counts of this clone. This chain links TRBV4-2 with TRBJ2-5; D remains ambiguous. The CDR3 sequence is 13 residues long. The germline gives CDR1 LGHNA, CDR2 YNFKEQ. Trimming pared 0 bases from V and 2 bases from J, leaving 4 bases between. DNA of the CDR3: TGTGCCAGCAGCCAAGATCGGCAAGAGACCCAGTACTTC. As protein: CASSQDRQETQYF.

This clone was seen a handful of times. Other DNA sequences in this specimen translate into the identical CDR3. This chain uses TRBV5-4 with TRBJ1-3, with D uncertain. Trimming took off 0 bases at V and 0 bases at J, with 7 bases between the two ends. The germline V gene has CDR1 SGHNT and CDR2 YYREEE (reference sequence). The CDR3 has 15 amino acids. CDR3 region: CASSLDSLSGNTIYF. For the CDR3, the DNA is TGTGCCAGCAGCTTGGACAGTCTCTCTGGAAACACCATATATTTT.

This clone was seen only a few times. The chain combines TRBV6-6 with TRBJ2-7, with 8 bases identical to TRBD1. Germline V gene sequence: CDR1 MNHNY, CDR2 SVGAGI (reference sequence). The V segment lost 10 bases and the J segment 0 bases; nucleotides outside the gene matches: 5. This CDR3 comprises 13 residues. The CDR3 nucleotides are TGTGCCACTTGGGACAGGCCCTCCTACGAGCAGTACTTC. This codes for CATWDRPSYEQYF.

There are a few counts of this clone. The gene calls are TRBV7-9 and TRBJ2-3; tentatively, D is TRBD2 (6 bases). Germline CDR1 reads SEHNR; CDR2 reads FQNEAQ (reference sequence). This CDR3 is 14 amino acids long. The V end was cut by 8 bases, the J end by 0 bases, with 12 bases between. The CDR3 nucleotides read TGTGCCAGCTCGGGAGTCTCTAGCACAGATACGCAGTATTTT. It translates to CASSGVSSTDTQYF. Complete variable domain (other parts from reference TRBV7-9 and TRBJ2-3): DTGVSQNPRHKITKRGQNVTFRCDPISEHNRLYWYRQTLGQGPEFLTYFQNEAQLEKSRLLSDRFSAERPKGSFSTLEIQRTEQGDSAMYLCASSGVSSTDTQYFGPGTRLTVL.

The V and J genes are TRBV28 and TRBJ1-1, with TRBD1 matching over 7 bases. CDR3 length equals 15 residues. Trimming at V came to 5 bases and at J to 1 base, leaving 7 bases not matched to a gene. Germline CDR1 MDHEN, CDR2 SYDVKM. CDR3 region: CASSTGTAGNTEAFF. The CDR3 nucleotides read TGTGCCAGCAGTACCGGGACAGCGGGGAACACTGAAGCTTTCTTT.

Only a few counts were recorded for this clone. The genes are TRBV2 and TRBJ1-2; unclear D gene. The CDR3 length is 14 residues. Per germline, CDR1 SNHLY and CDR2 FYNNEI. V was cut by 3 bases and J by 6 bases, with 14 bases left in between. DNA for the CDR3: TGTGCCAGCAGTGAGCAGCAGTTTGGAGATGGCTACACCTTC. Protein product: CASSEQQFGDGYTF.

There are a few counts of this clone. This chain uses TRBV4-3 with TRBJ1-2, with TRBD1 matching 8 bases. CDR1 and CDR2 (germline): LGHNA, YSLEER. The CDR3 spans 14 residues. V lost 5 bases to trimming and J lost 6 bases; unmatched junction nucleotides: 8. The DNA for the CDR3 is TGCGCCAGCAGCATTAGGACAGGGAGAGATGGCTACACCTTC. Its translation is CASSIRTGRDGYTF.

CDR3 DNA: TGCGCCAGCAGCTCCGGACTAGCGCCCTACGAGCAGTACTTC. Translated: CASSSGLAPYEQYF. The chain employs TRBV5-1 and TRBJ2-7; 9 nucleotides align to TRBD2. V lost 3 bases to trimming and J lost 2 bases; unmatched junction nucleotides: 3. Germline CDR1 and CDR2: SGHRS and YFSETQ. CDR3 size: 14 residues.

This clone appeared a few times. This chain links TRBV7-2 with TRBJ2-3, with 10 bases lining up with TRBD1. CDR1 and CDR2 from the germline V gene are SGHTA and FQGNSA. The length of the CDR3 is 16 residues. With V trimmed by 5 bases and J by 4 bases, 9 bases remained unmatched. The CDR3 loop is CASSRQTGGAADTQYF. The CDR3 region has the DNA TGTGCCAGCAGCCGTCAGACAGGGGGCGCCGCAGATACGCAGTATTTT.

This clone has a handful of counts. The chain carries TRBV5-1 and TRBJ1-5, with D perhaps TRBD1 (5 bases). Trimming left V 5 bases short and J 3 bases short, with 15 bases between. CDR1 SGHRS and CDR2 YFSETQ come from the germline V gene. The CDR3 covers 15 residues. CDR3 loop: CASRPTGSTNQPQHF. The CDR3 DNA reads as TGCGCCAGCAGACCTACAGGCAGCACCAATCAGCCCCAGCATTTT.

In its sample, this clone was seen a few times. This chain links TRBV6-1 with TRBJ2-1; 11 bases align to TRBD2. V shed 6 bases and J 3 bases; nucleotides not matched to a gene: 4. Germline loops: CDR1 MNHNS, CDR2 SASEGT. There are 15 residues in the CDR3. CDR3 nucleotides: TGTGCCAGCAGCCCCGGGACTAGCGGCTACAATGAGCAGTTCTTC. As protein: CASSPGTSGYNEQFF.

A few counts support this clone. The chain has TRBV6-5 and TRBJ1-1; perhaps TRBD1 as D (5 bases). CDR3 length: 12 amino acids. In germline, CDR1 is MNHEY, CDR2 SVGAGI. V lost 7 bases and J lost 5, with 11 bases in between. CDR3 DNA sequence: TGTGCCAGCACCTTGGGGGGAACTGAAGCTTTCTTT. Encoded protein: CASTLGGTEAFF.

The chain joins TRBV18 to TRBJ2-3; D is unclear. The length of the CDR3 is 13 residues. CDR1 and CDR2 from the germline V gene are KGHSH and LQKENI. Deletions cut 3 bases from V and 1 base from J, with 5 bases between. The CDR3 sequence: CASSPQGTDTQYF. The DNA for the CDR3 is TGTGCCAGCTCACCGCAGGGCACAGATACGCAGTATTTT.